This T cell receptor beta chain is drawn from a study of read filtering for tumor transcriptome and immune sequencing. Across the study: The cohort had some 16 men and approximately 13 women aged roughly 47 to 80, mean roughly 65 years. Under 10 patients were R-ISS I, approximately 15 were R-ISS II, 6 or 7 were R-ISS III. After DNase treatment, RNA was made into whole-transcriptome libraries. Per sample, TCR-region reads ranged about 4 to 11 million by IR-seq, 85 to 1273 by RNA-seq.

The sample holds many counts of this clonotype. The CDR3 is 13 amino acids. Per germline, CDR1 MNHNS and CDR2 SASEGT. V shed 6 bases and J 5 bases; nucleotides not matched to a gene: 6. From 300 to 450 ng of RNA, a library with molecular barcoded alpha/delta and beta/gamma adaptors was made. One entry per CDR3 protein, called by TCRdb with MiXCR from the reads. The table has about 50,000 distinct CDR3 sequences, around 20% seen once; the top ten hold more than 30%. This TCR came from a donor over 35 with multiple myeloma. The chain links TRBV6-1 to TRBJ1-2, with 7 nucleotides matching TRBD1. The sample was a population of CD138-negative cells sorted from bone marrow. The CDR3 nucleotides read TGTGCCAGCAGGGATGGGACAGCTTATGGCTACACCTTC. Residues: CASRDGTAYGYTF.